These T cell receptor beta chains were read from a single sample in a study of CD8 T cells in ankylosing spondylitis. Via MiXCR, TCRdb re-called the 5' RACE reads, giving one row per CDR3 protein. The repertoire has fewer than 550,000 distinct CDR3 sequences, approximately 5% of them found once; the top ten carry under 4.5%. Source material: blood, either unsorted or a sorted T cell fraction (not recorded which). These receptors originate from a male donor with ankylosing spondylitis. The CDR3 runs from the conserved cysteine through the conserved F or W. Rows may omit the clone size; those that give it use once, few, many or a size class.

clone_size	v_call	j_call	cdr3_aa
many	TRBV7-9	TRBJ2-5	CASSDHQPEETQYF
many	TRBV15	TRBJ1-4	CATSRDPSRGATNEKLFF
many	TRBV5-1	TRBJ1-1	CASSLGPQGARTEAFF
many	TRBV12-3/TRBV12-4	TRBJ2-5	CASSPSGGVLETQYF
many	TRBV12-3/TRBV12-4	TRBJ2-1	CASSLAVSSGRGEQFF
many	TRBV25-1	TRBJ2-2	CASRWGGTGELFF
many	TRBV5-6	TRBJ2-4	CASSLFARAGVQYF
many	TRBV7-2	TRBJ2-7	CASSSPRQESSYEQYF
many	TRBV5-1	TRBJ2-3	CASSGGGLLSTDTQYF
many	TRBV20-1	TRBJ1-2	CSAKQTVRYGYTF
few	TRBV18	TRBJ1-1	CASSPQEVEAFF
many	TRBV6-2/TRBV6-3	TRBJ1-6	CASSSGGTPLHF
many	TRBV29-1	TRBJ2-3	CSGTGGGATDTQYF
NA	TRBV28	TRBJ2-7	CASSLTVGTGHEQYF
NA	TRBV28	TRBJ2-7	CASTPGTPYEQYF
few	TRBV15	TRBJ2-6	CATSRRTGEGSGANVLTF
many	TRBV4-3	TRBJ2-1	CASSQDNRDGYNEQFF
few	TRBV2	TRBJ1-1	CASGGTANTEAFF
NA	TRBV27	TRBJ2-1	CASRPDPGQGNGEQFF
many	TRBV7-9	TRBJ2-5	CASSLGATAEYF
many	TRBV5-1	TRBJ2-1	CASSRSGQGWVNEQFF
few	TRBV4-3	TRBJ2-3	CASSQERGLGTDTQYF
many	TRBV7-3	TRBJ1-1	CASRLTGGMNTEAFF
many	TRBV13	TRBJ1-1	CASSLGAGTPWAEAFF
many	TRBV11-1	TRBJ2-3	CASSIVRTAKPSTDTQYF
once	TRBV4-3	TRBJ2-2	CASSHSTEGAGDHTGELFF
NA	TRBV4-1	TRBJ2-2	CASSPLLRQGTGELFF
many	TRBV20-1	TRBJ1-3	CSARDRNSILSGNTIYF